Listed here are 16 T cell receptor beta chains from one sample, sequenced in a study of kidney transplant recipient with SARS-CoV-2 infection. TCRdb called the reads again in MiXCR, with one record for every CDR3 protein. The table has under 300,000 distinct CDR3 sequences, roughly 26% seen once. Sample: a blood sample, taken at baseline and on roughly day 110 from a kidney transplant recipient. These TCRs come from a male patient in his 30s who had COVID-19 and was a kidney transplant recipient. The graft donor may have given rise to some T cells.

The chain carries TRBV20-1 and TRBJ2-3; 10 nucleotides match TRBD1. Unmatched junction bases numbered 17, after V lost 6 bases and J lost 8 bases. This CDR3 contains 16 residues. Germline V gene sequence: CDR1 DFQATT, CDR2 SNEGSKA (reference sequence). Here the CDR3 reads CSAKPGTGVPRGTQYF. The CDR3 DNA is TGCAGTGCAAAACCCGGGACAGGGGTTCCCAGGGGTACGCAGTATTTT.

For this clonotype: This may be a read error: a much more frequent sequence differs by one nucleotide. The chain couples TRBV19 to TRBJ1-1; unclear D gene. The CDR3 spans 17 residues. The V end lost 3 bases, the J end lost 1 base, and 18 bases lay between the germline ends. Looked up from germline, CDR1 is LNHDA and CDR2 is SQIVND (reference sequence). The CDR3 bases are TGTGCCAGTAGTATTAATCCGTCCCTCCCAACGAACACTGAAGCTTTCTTT. This gives the protein CASSINPSLPTNTEAFF. The entire variable domain, with the rest obtained from reference TRBV19 and TRBJ1-1, is as follows: DGGITQSPKYLFRKEGQNVTLSCEQNLNHDAMYWYRQDPGQGLRLIYYSQIVNDFQKGDIAEGYSVSREKKESFPLTVTSAQKNPTAFYLCASSINPSLPTNTEAFFGQGTRLTVV.

There are many counts of this clonotype. This chain joins TRBV19 and TRBJ2-1; TRBD2 agrees at 9 bases. CDR1 is LNHDA, CDR2 SQIVND, per germline (reference sequence). The V gene end was trimmed by 1 base and the J gene end by 3 bases; junction bases not matched to a gene: 10. This CDR3 has 18 amino acids. The CDR3: CASSIGEGRAGGYNEQFF. Written as DNA, the CDR3 is TGTGCCAGTAGTATAGGGGAAGGTAGAGCGGGAGGCTACAATGAGCAGTTCTTC. Filled out from reference TRBV19 and TRBJ2-1, the complete variable domain reads DGGITQSPKYLFRKEGQNVTLSCEQNLNHDAMYWYRQDPGQGLRLIYYSQIVNDFQKGDIAEGYSVSREKKESFPLTVTSAQKNPTAFYLCASSIGEGRAGGYNEQFFGPGTRLTVL.

About this clonotype: This sequence may be a read error, since a much larger clone differs from it by one base. The CDR3 does not close with the conserved phenylalanine or tryptophan, likely indicating a read error. V is TRBV23-1 and J is TRBJ1-2; D is unresolved. TRBV23-1 is treated as an ORF (open reading frame) with a function not yet certain. The CDR3 runs to 17 residues. The germline V and J ends were trimmed by 4 bases and 4 bases, with 22 bases remaining between them. The CDR3: CASSLTPLRRKTYGYTL. In nucleotides, the CDR3 is TGCGCCAGCAGTCTAACCCCGCTACGCAGAAAGACCTATGGCTACACCCTC.

This clonotype was detected ten times or more. The rearrangement joins TRBV6-5 to TRBJ1-1; D not certain. The germline gives CDR1 MNHEY, CDR2 SVGAGI. This CDR3 is built from 13 residues. Trimming removed 3 bases at V and 4 bases at J, with 9 bases between. The CDR3 DNA reads TGTGCCAGCAGTTATTCCACAATCACTGAAGCTTTCTTT. It specifies CASSYSTITEAFF.

With respect to this clonotype: The junction and the germline gene differ at one end; a read error may be behind it. CDR3 region: CASSSRAESRKTYGYSF. As DNA, the CDR3 is TGTGCCAGCAGCTCTCGAGCTGAATCTCGAAAGACCTATGGCTACTCCTTC. V and J are TRBV7-6 and TRBJ1-2, with D unclear. The CDR3 sequence is 17 residues long. Germline V gene data show CDR1 as SGHVS and CDR2 as FNYEAQ.

The rearrangement links TRBV5-6 to TRBJ2-5; 9 bases are a match to TRBD1. This CDR3 spans 15 amino acids. Germline CDR1 and CDR2: SGHDT and YYEEEE. V shed 4 bases, J shed 6 bases, and the junction held 10 bases outside the gene matches. DNA for the CDR3: TGTGCCAGCAGCCATTGGGACAGGGCGAAACAGACCCAGTACTTC. Amino acid sequence: CASSHWDRAKQTQYF.

The table lists this clonotype with many counts. The chain combines TRBV7-9 with TRBJ1-1; D gene ambiguous. From germline, CDR1 is SEHNR and CDR2 FQNEAQ (reference sequence). CDR3 size: 14 residues. The germline V and J ends were trimmed by 0 bases and 3 bases, with 8 bases remaining between them. CDR3 bases: TGTGCCAGCAGCTTAGCGCTGCCGGACACTGAAGCTTTCTTT. Protein: CASSLALPDTEAFF.

This clonotype was seen at least ten times. V is TRBV12-3 or TRBV12-4 and J is TRBJ2-1; D not resolved. V lost 0 bases to trimming and J lost 0 bases, with 9 bases between them. CDR3 size: 16 residues. The chain's CDR3 is CASSLARRSSYNEQFF. The CDR3 bases are TGTGCCAGCAGTTTAGCGCGTCGGAGCTCCTACAATGAGCAGTTCTTC.

Of note for this clonotype: A much more abundant neighbour one base away suggests this may be a read error. The V and J genes are TRBV20-1 and TRBJ2-7, with TRBD1 matching over 10 bases. The CDR3 length is 14 residues. From germline, CDR1 is DFQATT and CDR2 SNEGSKA (reference sequence). The DNA of the CDR3 is TGCAGTGCGGCCACGGGACAGGGGTACTACGAGCAGCACTTC. Amino acid sequence: CSAATGQGYYEQHF.

Worth noting for this clonotype: A read error is possible here, since a much larger clone lies one base away. The V gene is TRBV19, the J gene TRBJ1-2; D not certain. The germline CDR1 and CDR2 sequences are LNHDA and SQIVND (reference sequence). The CDR3 is 17 amino acids. CDR3 sequence (DNA): TGTGCCAATAGTGGCTATTCGACAAATCGAAAGACCTATGGCTACACCTTC. Translated: CANSGYSTNRKTYGYTF. Variable domain in full (rest from reference TRBV19 and TRBJ1-2): DGGITQSPKYLFRKEGQNVTLSCEQNLNHDAMYWYRQDPGQGLRLIYYSQIVNDFQKGDIAEGYSVSREKKESFPLTVTSAQKNPTAFYLCANSGYSTNRKTYGYTFGSGTRLTVV.

This clonotype was detected many times. The rearrangement joins TRBV18 to TRBJ1-4; D is undetermined. The CDR3 contains 15 residues. Per the germline V gene, CDR1 is KGHSH and CDR2 is LQKENI. The V end was cut by 1 base, the J end by 3 bases, with 9 bases between. This CDR3 reads CASSPLSGANEKLFF. CDR3 sequence (DNA): TGTGCCAGCTCACCACTGTCGGGTGCTAATGAAAAACTGTTTTTT.

This clonotype is a singleton in its sample. A much larger clone lies a single base off, so this may be a read error. The chain links TRBV5-5 to TRBJ2-7; TRBD2 is a possible D gene (5 bases). The CDR3 contains 13 residues. From germline, CDR1 is SGHKS and CDR2 YYEKEE (reference sequence). The CDR3 bases are TGTGCCAGCAGCTTGGCCGGGATCTACGAGCGGTACTTC. Protein sequence: CASSLAGIYERYF.

This clonotype was recorded many times. The chain uses TRBV12-3 or TRBV12-4 and TRBJ2-2, with TRBD1 as a possible D gene (6 bases). Trimming removed 6 bases from V and 2 bases from J, with 13 bases in between. The CDR3 sequence is 15 residues long. The DNA for the CDR3 is TGTGCCAGCAGGTCCGGACAGTATAACACCGGGGAGCTGTTTTTT. This sequence encodes CASRSGQYNTGELFF.

A few counts support this clonotype. A read error may be the cause here, since a much bigger clone is one base away. The V call is TRBV6-5, the J call TRBJ2-7; 9 nucleotides align to TRBD2. CDR1 and CDR2 (germline): MNHEY, SVGAGI. This CDR3 comprises 15 residues. CDR3 in DNA: TGTGCCGGCAGTGCGACTAGCGGCGCCTCCTACGAGCAGTACTTC. Protein: CAGSATSGASYEQYF.

This chain uses TRBV27 with TRBJ1-1; 10 nucleotides align to TRBD1. The J segment lost 5 bases and the V segment lost 3 bases, leaving 9 bases of the junction unmatched. This CDR3 has 16 amino acids. Germline assignment: CDR1 MNHEY and CDR2 SMNVEV (reference sequence). The chain's CDR3 is CASSFMGQGRRTEAFF. Written as DNA, the CDR3 is TGTGCCAGCAGTTTTATGGGACAGGGGAGAAGGACTGAAGCTTTCTTT.